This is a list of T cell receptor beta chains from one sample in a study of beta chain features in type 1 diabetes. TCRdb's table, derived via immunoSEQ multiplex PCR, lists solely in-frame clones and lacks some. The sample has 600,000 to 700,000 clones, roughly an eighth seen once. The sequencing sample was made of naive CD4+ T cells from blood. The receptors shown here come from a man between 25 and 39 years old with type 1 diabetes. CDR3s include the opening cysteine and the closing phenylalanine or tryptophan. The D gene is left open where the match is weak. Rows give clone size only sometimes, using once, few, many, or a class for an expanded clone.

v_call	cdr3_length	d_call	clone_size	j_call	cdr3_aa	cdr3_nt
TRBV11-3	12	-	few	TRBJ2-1	CATSGMYNEQFF	TGTGCCACCTCCGGGATGTACAATGAGCAGTTCTTC
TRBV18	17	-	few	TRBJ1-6	CASSPLGRGISNSPLHF	TGTGCCAGCTCACCACTCGGGAGGGGAATAAGTAATTCACCCCTCCACTTT
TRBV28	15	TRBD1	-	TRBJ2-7	CASSSGQGSPYEQYF	TGTGCCAGCAGTTCGGGACAGGGATCCCCCTACGAGCAGTACTTC
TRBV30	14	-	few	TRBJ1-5	CAWSKGLSNQPQHF	TGTGCCTGGAGTAAAGGGCTTAGCAATCAGCCCCAGCATTTT
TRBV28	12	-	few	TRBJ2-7	CASRMGNYEQYF	TGTGCCAGCCGTATGGGGAACTACGAGCAGTACTTC
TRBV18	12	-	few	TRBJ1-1	CASSPGDTEAFF	TGTGCCAGCTCACCAGGGGACACTGAAGCTTTCTTT
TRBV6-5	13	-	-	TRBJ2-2	CASIHSPTGELFF	TGTGCCAGCATCCATTCCCCGACGGGGGAGCTGTTTTTT
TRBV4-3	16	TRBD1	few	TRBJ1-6	CASSQDGRQGNSPLHF	TGCGCCAGCAGCCAAGATGGGAGACAGGGAAATTCACCCCTCCACTTT
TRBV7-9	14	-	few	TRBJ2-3	CASSLVLAPNTQYF	TGTGCCAGCAGCTTAGTGCTAGCGCCTAATACGCAGTATTTT
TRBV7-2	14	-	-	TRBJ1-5	CASSPTGSGQPQHF	TGTGCCAGCAGCCCAACAGGGTCAGGACAGCCCCAGCATTTT
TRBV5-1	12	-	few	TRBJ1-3	CASSSEGNTIYF	TGCGCCAGCAGCTCAGAAGGAAACACCATATATTTT